This T cell receptor beta chain was captured in a study of regulatory T cells in long-lasting Graves disease. Study findings and constraints: TCR diversity in persistent Graves' patients was below that of newly diagnosed ones. Samples came from peripheral blood alone, without thyroid tissue.

This clonotype occurred many times. Its antigen is not known. Time point indicated: newly diagnosed GD, antithyroid drugs for less than 3 months. The TCR library was made from RNA that had been extracted from PBMCs in TRIzol. With iRepertoire HTBI primers and Arm-PCR of CDR3 regions, TCR beta libraries were built. One entry per CDR3 protein, called by TCRdb with MiXCR from the multiplex PCR reads. Counted here are 420,000 or so distinct CDR3 sequences, about 15% occurring once; the ten biggest clones make up approximately 22%. V was clipped by 5 bases and J by 3 bases, with 24 bases between them. Germline loops: CDR1 SQVTM, CDR2 ANQGSEA. The CDR3 sequence is 17 residues long. This sample also appeared in a second study, on T cells in Graves' hyperthyroidism and ophthalmopathy. In that study: Hyperthyroidism patients were newly diagnosed, had disease duration under 2 months, and were aged 18 to 65 years.

V and J are TRBV29-1 and TRBJ2-3, with D perhaps TRBD1 (5 bases). The sample here was peripheral blood mononuclear cells (PBMCs), taken at new diagnosis, from a patient treated with antithyroid drugs. This receptor was identified in a woman younger than 35 with Graves disease. This CDR3 reads CSVRTENPLRQTDTQYF. In DNA form, the CDR3 reads TGCAGCGTTCGTACCGAAAATCCGCTGAGACAGACAGATACGCAGTATTTT.